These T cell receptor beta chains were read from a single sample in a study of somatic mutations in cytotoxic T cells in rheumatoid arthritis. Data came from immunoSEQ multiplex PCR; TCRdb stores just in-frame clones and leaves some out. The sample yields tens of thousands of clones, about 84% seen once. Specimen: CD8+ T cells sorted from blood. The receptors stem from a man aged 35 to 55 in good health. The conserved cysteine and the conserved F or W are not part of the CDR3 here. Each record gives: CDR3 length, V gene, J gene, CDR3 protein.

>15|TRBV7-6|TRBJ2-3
ASSLGASGRGADTQY
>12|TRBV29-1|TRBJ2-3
SVDSGGPADTQY
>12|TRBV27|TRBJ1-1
ASSLAQGNTEAF
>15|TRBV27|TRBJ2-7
ATQVNVGTGAAYEQY
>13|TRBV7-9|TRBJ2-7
ASSPPGTGSYEQY
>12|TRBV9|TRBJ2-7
ASSVGGDFDEQY
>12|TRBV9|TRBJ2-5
ASSVVPAQETQY
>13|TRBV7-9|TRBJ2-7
ASSLEAGGTYEQY
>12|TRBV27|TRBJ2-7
ASSLENSGYEQY
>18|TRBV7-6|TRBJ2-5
ASSLGPGQGDMLLQETQY
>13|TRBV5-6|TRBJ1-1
ASSSWGGGYTEAF
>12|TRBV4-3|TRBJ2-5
ASSYGTGPETQY
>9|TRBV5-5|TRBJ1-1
ASSSGNEAF
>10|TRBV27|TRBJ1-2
ASSRQGLGYT
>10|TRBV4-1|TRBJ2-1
ASSSSGTRTL
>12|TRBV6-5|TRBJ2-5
ASSPTGDQETQY
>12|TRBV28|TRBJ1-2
ASSLGTAYYGYT
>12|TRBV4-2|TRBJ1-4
ASSYEGAGEKLF
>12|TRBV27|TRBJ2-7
ASRPRQGGYEQY
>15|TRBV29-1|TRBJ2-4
SVEGLAGGLAKNIQY
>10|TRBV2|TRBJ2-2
ASTGYTGELF
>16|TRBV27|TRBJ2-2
ASSLRASGSPNTGELF
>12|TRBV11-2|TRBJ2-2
ASSRRGNTGELF
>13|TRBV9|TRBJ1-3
ASSAWDSSGNTIY
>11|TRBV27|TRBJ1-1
ASSFKMNTEAF
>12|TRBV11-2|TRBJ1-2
ASSSHTTGNGYT
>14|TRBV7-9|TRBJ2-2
ASSLFLAGNTGELF
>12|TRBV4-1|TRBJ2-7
ASRPQGRGSEQY
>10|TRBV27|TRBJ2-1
ASSLSGLEQF
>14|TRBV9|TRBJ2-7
ASSGGLAAPGDEQY
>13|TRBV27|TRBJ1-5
ASSLFSGPAKPQH
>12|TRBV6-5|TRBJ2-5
ASSYSPGPETQY
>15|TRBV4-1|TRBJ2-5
ASSQDLASGRRETQY
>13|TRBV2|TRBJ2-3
ASEFGRAVGDTQY
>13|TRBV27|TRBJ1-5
ASSPVMMRNQPQH
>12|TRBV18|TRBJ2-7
ASSPPGNGYEQY
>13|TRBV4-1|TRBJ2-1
ASSQGFTPGNEQF
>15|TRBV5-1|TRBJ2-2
ASSLVPSGANTGELF
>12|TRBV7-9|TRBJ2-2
ASSLGRYTGELF
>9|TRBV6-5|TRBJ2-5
ASSYGETQY
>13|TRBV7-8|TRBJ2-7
ASSFSPSASYEQY
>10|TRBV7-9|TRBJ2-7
ASSLKPDEQY
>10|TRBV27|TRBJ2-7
ASRGDSYEQY
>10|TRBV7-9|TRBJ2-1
ASSLGSNEQF
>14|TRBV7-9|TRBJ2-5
ASSRRLGRGQETQY
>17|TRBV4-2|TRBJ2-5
ASSQERGLAGEGGETQY
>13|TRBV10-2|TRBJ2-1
ASSDIAGGYNEQF
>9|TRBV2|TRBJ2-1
AGQKGREQF
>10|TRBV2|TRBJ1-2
AGKGTNYGYT
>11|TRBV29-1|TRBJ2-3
SVVRTSTDTQY
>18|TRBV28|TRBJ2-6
ASSWDPGDRGLSGANVLT
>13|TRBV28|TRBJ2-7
ASSPTGLAGLEQY
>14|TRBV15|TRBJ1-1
ATSRDSFRADTEAF
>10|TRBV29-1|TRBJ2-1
GGGLAGREQF